These 27 T cell receptor beta chains share one sample of origin, sequenced in a study of cytomegalovirus exposure and HLA in healthy donors. Primers for the PCR totalled 60 Vbeta and 13 Jbeta. TCRdb keeps only in-frame clones here, not all; method: immunoSEQ multiplex PCR. The table shows some 90,000 clones, with approximately 81% occurring only once. Material: PBMCs. The source is a woman between 40 and 50 years old in good health and CMV-seronegative.

The chain joins TRBV5-1 to TRBJ1-5, with 7 bases lining up with TRBD1. Germline-derived CDR1 and CDR2 are SGHRS and YFSETQ. The ends lost 0 bases at V and 6 bases at J; junction bases unmatched: 6. The CDR3 length is 15 residues. CDR3 nucleotides: TGCGCCAGCAGCTTGGGACAGGGAACGAGTCAGCCCCAGCATTTT. Encoded protein: CASSLGQGTSQPQHF.

V is TRBV19 and J is TRBJ1-5, with 9 bases fitting TRBD1. V shed 6 bases and J 0 bases; nucleotides not matched to a gene: 3. The V gene's germline CDR1 is LNHDA and CDR2 SQIVND (reference sequence). The CDR3 consists of 15 residues. The CDR3 spells CASSRTGDSNQPQHF. In nucleotides, the CDR3 is TGTGCCAGTAGCCGGACAGGGGATAGCAATCAGCCCCAGCATTTT. Full variable domain (remainder filled in from reference TRBV19 and TRBJ1-5): DGGITQSPKYLFRKEGQNVTLSCEQNLNHDAMYWYRQDPGQGLRLIYYSQIVNDFQKGDIAEGYSVSREKKESFPLTVTSAQKNPTAFYLCASSRTGDSNQPQHFGDGTRLSIL.

This clone has only a few counts. V usage is TRBV30 and J usage is TRBJ2-7; maybe TRBD1 (6 bases). The CDR3 totals 13 residues. Germline CDR1 GTSNPN, CDR2 SVGIG (reference sequence). V was clipped by 2 bases and J by 9 bases, with 17 bases between them. CDR3 coding DNA: TGTGCCTGGAGTATACTAACTACAGGGCGGCAGTACTTC. Its translation: CAWSILTTGRQYF.

The chain carries TRBV9 and TRBJ1-1; D unresolved. This CDR3 has 15 residues. V was pared by 3 bases and J by 3 bases, with 15 bases between. CDR1 and CDR2 from the germline V gene are SGDLS and YYNGEE. The CDR3 DNA follows: TGTGCCAGCAGCGCCGAAGAGAGGAGGCACACTGAAGCTTTCTTT. As protein: CASSAEERRHTEAFF.

The V and J genes are TRBV6-5 and TRBJ2-3; the match to TRBD2 covers 12 bases. Trimming cost V 5 bases and J 4 bases; bases outside gene matches: 4. Germline assignment: CDR1 MNHEY and CDR2 SVGAGI. This CDR3 spans 15 amino acids. This chain's CDR3 is CASSPSGRGSDTQYF. In DNA, the CDR3 is TGTGCCAGCAGTCCTAGCGGGAGGGGATCAGATACGCAGTATTTT.

V gene TRBV10-2 combines with J gene TRBJ2-7; a weak D match, TRBD2 (6 bases). With 8 bases removed from V and 0 bases from J, the gap between germline ends came to 11 bases. This CDR3 has 13 amino acids. From germline, CDR1 is WSHSY and CDR2 SAAADI. In DNA form, the CDR3 reads TGCGCCAGCCTTCCGGACTACTCCTACGAGCAGTACTTC. This codes for CASLPDYSYEQYF.

V is TRBV25-1 and J is TRBJ1-2; D might be TRBD1 (6 bases). The germline V gene encodes CDR1 MGHDK and CDR2 SYGVNS. Trimming removed 2 bases at V and 5 bases at J, with 15 bases between. The CDR3 spans 15 residues. CDR3 sequence: CASSEGTGGGYGYTF. CDR3 DNA sequence: TGTGCCAGCAGTGAAGGCACGGGGGGCGGGTATGGCTACACCTTC.

The chain carries TRBV5-1 and TRBJ2-2, with 9 bases aligning to TRBD1. V shed 3 bases and J 5 bases; nucleotides not matched to a gene: 11. Germline V gene lookup returns CDR1 SGHRS and CDR2 YFSETQ. The CDR3 length is 17 residues. The CDR3 loop is CASSSPRQGGRTGELFF. Written as DNA, the CDR3 is TGCGCCAGCAGCTCGCCGCGACAGGGGGGACGGACCGGGGAGCTGTTTTTT.

This chain connects TRBV7-2 to TRBJ1-3, with D possibly matching TRBD1 (6 bases). The germline V and J ends were trimmed by 1 base and 9 bases, with 13 bases remaining between them. The CDR3 contains 14 residues. The germline V gene has CDR1 SGHTA and CDR2 FQGNSA. CDR3 coding DNA: TGTGCCAGCAGCTTAGACAGGGCGTTGAGCACCATATATTTT. Its translation is CASSLDRALSTIYF.

The rearrangement links TRBV29-1 to TRBJ2-7; 7 bases map to TRBD1. V lost 2 bases, J lost 2 bases, and 9 bases stayed unmatched. The CDR3 runs 15 residues. Germline V CDR1 and CDR2: SQVTM, ANQGSEA. CDR3 DNA sequence: TGCAGCGTTGAAACCCCCTTCGGACAGGCCTACGAGCAGTACTTC. It encodes CSVETPFGQAYEQYF.

The CDR3 reads CASSLSGAGPRGYTF. The CDR3 DNA is TGTGCCAGCAGTTTGTCAGGGGCGGGTCCTCGGGGCTACACCTTC. The rearrangement joins TRBV27 to TRBJ1-2; a possible D gene is TRBD1 (6 bases). V shed 3 bases and J shed 8 bases, with 19 bases lying between them. This CDR3 spans 15 amino acids. Germline V gives CDR1 MNHEY, CDR2 SMNVEV (reference sequence).

The rearrangement links TRBV15 to TRBJ1-4; 10 bases are a match to TRBD1. The CDR3 runs 15 residues. The V gene end was trimmed by 1 base and the J gene end by 6 bases; junction bases not matched to a gene: 2. CDR1 is LNHNV, CDR2 YYDKDF, per germline (reference sequence). CDR3 protein: CATSRVGTGDEKLFF. The CDR3 DNA reads TGTGCCACCAGCAGAGTCGGGACAGGGGATGAAAAACTGTTTTTT.

The V gene is TRBV7-3, the J gene TRBJ2-2, with D perhaps matching TRBD2 (5 bases). The CDR3 sequence is 14 residues long. Germline V gene sequence: CDR1 SGHTA, CDR2 FQGTGA. V was trimmed by 2 bases and J by 4 bases, leaving 8 bases between them. The CDR3 DNA is TGTGCCAGCAGCTTAGTAGCGTCCACCGGGGAGCTGTTTTTT. Its protein product is CASSLVASTGELFF.

This chain connects TRBV11-2 to TRBJ1-2; D remains unclear. The CDR3 loop spans 14 amino acids. Deletions cut 3 bases from V and 6 bases from J, with 14 bases between. CDR1 is SGHAT and CDR2 is FQNNGV in the germline V gene. Written as DNA, the CDR3 is TGTGCCAGCAGCTTGCGGCCCGAAGGAAATGGCTACACCTTC. As protein: CASSLRPEGNGYTF.

The chain combines TRBV5-4 with TRBJ2-3; TRBD1 agrees at 7 bases. CDR3 length equals 14 residues. V lost 4 bases to trimming and J lost 5 bases; unmatched junction nucleotides: 7. Germline V CDR1 and CDR2: SGHNT, YYREEE (reference sequence). The CDR3 DNA sequence: TGTGCCAGCAGCCTGACAGGGTATATAGATACGCAGTATTTT. The encoded protein is CASSLTGYIDTQYF.

V gene TRBV28 combines with J gene TRBJ1-5; a weak D match, TRBD1 (5 bases). V lost 4 bases, J lost 6 bases, and 7 bases lay in between. Germline V CDR1 and CDR2: MDHEN, SYDVKM. CDR3 length: 12 amino acids. CDR3 nucleotide sequence: TGTGCCAGCAGTTGGGGGGGTCAGCCCCAGCATTTT. It encodes CASSWGGQPQHF. Together with reference TRBV28 and TRBJ1-5, the CDR3 gives the full variable domain: DVKVTQSSRYLVKRTGEKVFLECVQDMDHENMFWYRQDPGLGLRLIYFSYDVKMKEKGDIPEGYSVSREKKERFSLILESASTNQTSMYLCASSWGGQPQHFGDGTRLSIL.

This clone turned up a few times. This chain uses TRBV27 with TRBJ1-1; D may be TRBD1 (6 bases). V shed 3 bases and J shed 6 bases, with 11 bases lying between them. This CDR3 comprises 13 residues. From germline, CDR1 is MNHEY and CDR2 SMNVEV (reference sequence). The CDR3 spells CASSFRGQAEAFF. CDR3 nucleotides: TGTGCCAGCAGTTTCAGGGGTCAGGCTGAAGCTTTCTTT.

This clone appeared once. The chain joins TRBV11-1 to TRBJ2-3; 10 bases align to TRBD2. V shed 5 bases, J shed 6 bases, and the junction held 11 bases outside the gene matches. This CDR3 is built from 16 residues. The V gene's germline CDR1 is SGHAT and CDR2 FQDESV (reference sequence). This CDR3 reads CASSPAEGLAWDTQYF. The CDR3 DNA follows: TGTGCCAGCAGCCCAGCGGAGGGACTAGCGTGGGATACGCAGTATTTT.

The chain uses TRBV28 and TRBJ2-7; D gene unclear. Germline CDR1 and CDR2: MDHEN and SYDVKM. V shed 7 bases and J shed 2 bases, with 15 bases lying between them. This CDR3 has 14 residues. The CDR3 reads CASMQRAYPYEQYF. CDR3 DNA: TGTGCCAGCATGCAGCGAGCCTACCCCTACGAGCAGTACTTC. The full variable domain, in which reference TRBV28 and TRBJ2-7 provide the parts outside the CDR3, is DVKVTQSSRYLVKRTGEKVFLECVQDMDHENMFWYRQDPGLGLRLIYFSYDVKMKEKGDIPEGYSVSREKKERFSLILESASTNQTSMYLCASMQRAYPYEQYFGPGTRLTVT.

V and J are TRBV28 and TRBJ1-5; maybe TRBD1 (6 bases). V lost 6 bases and J lost 4, with 10 bases in between. The CDR3 runs to 13 residues. Germline lookup yields CDR1 MDHEN and CDR2 SYDVKM. The CDR3 DNA sequence: TGTGCCAGCAGCCCAGGGGTAAATCAGCCCCAGCATTTT. Translating it yields CASSPGVNQPQHF. Variable domain in full (rest from reference TRBV28 and TRBJ1-5): DVKVTQSSRYLVKRTGEKVFLECVQDMDHENMFWYRQDPGLGLRLIYFSYDVKMKEKGDIPEGYSVSREKKERFSLILESASTNQTSMYLCASSPGVNQPQHFGDGTRLSIL.

The chain combines TRBV9 with TRBJ2-2; 14 nucleotides agree with TRBD2. Germline trimming cut 0 bases from V and 7 bases from J; bases unmatched to any gene: 2. Per germline, CDR1 SGDLS and CDR2 YYNGEE. The CDR3 spans 16 residues. The CDR3 nucleotides are TGTGCCAGCAGCGTAGGAGGACTAGCGGGAGGCGGGGAGCTGTTTTTT. This sequence encodes CASSVGGLAGGGELFF.

The chain joins TRBV6-5 to TRBJ2-5; tentative D call: TRBD2 (5 bases). CDR1 MNHEY and CDR2 SVGAGI come from the germline V gene. V was shortened by 6 bases and J by 5 bases, with 13 bases between the two germline ends. This CDR3 is built from 13 residues. CDR3 sequence reads: CASRIREVETQYF. For the CDR3, the DNA is TGTGCCAGCAGAATACGGGAAGTTGAGACCCAGTACTTC.

This chain links TRBV19 with TRBJ2-7; maybe TRBD1 (5 bases). V shed 5 bases and J shed 1 base, with 9 bases lying between them. CDR1 is LNHDA, CDR2 SQIVND, per germline (reference sequence). This CDR3 contains 13 residues. CDR3 protein: CASSPDISYEQYF. CDR3 in DNA: TGTGCCAGTAGTCCGGACATATCCTACGAGCAGTACTTC. The complete variable domain, with remaining parts taken from reference TRBV19 and TRBJ2-7, reads DGGITQSPKYLFRKEGQNVTLSCEQNLNHDAMYWYRQDPGQGLRLIYYSQIVNDFQKGDIAEGYSVSREKKESFPLTVTSAQKNPTAFYLCASSPDISYEQYFGPGTRLTVT.

V gene TRBV7-8 combines with J gene TRBJ1-4, with TRBD1 as a possible D gene (5 bases). Trimming left V 5 bases short and J 7 bases short, with 17 bases between. The CDR3 contains 15 residues. Germline lookup yields CDR1 SGHVS and CDR2 FQNEAQ. In DNA form, the CDR3 reads TGTGCCAGCAGCCCTAGCGGGGGGAGAGGTGAAAAACTGTTTTTT. Residues: CASSPSGGRGEKLFF.

This clone has a single count. This chain links TRBV11-2 with TRBJ2-3; no firm D call. The CDR3 consists of 16 residues. Germline-derived CDR1 and CDR2 are SGHAT and FQNNGV. V lost 1 base to trimming and J lost 2 bases, with 13 bases between them. This CDR3 reads CASSLGTLSITDTQYF. DNA for the CDR3: TGTGCCAGCAGCTTAGGTACCCTCAGTATCACAGATACGCAGTATTTT.

This clone showed up just a few times. The chain has TRBV7-3 and TRBJ1-1, with a weak D call TRBD1 (6 bases). CDR3 length equals 15 residues. Trimming removed 4 bases from V and 4 bases from J, with 16 bases in between. Germline V CDR1 and CDR2: SGHTA, FQGTGA. CDR3 protein: CASSSTGGQSTEAFF. The DNA for the CDR3 is TGTGCCAGCAGCTCCACCGGGGGGCAGAGCACTGAAGCTTTCTTT.

Here the CDR3 reads CASSSSGLAEETQYF. The CDR3 DNA follows: TGCGCCAGCAGCTCCTCCGGACTAGCGGAAGAGACCCAGTACTTC. The chain uses TRBV5-1 and TRBJ2-5; 10 bases line up with TRBD2. Germline CDR1 is SGHRS and CDR2 is YFSETQ. The J segment lost 3 bases and the V segment lost 3 bases, leaving 5 bases of the junction unmatched. The CDR3 spans 15 residues.